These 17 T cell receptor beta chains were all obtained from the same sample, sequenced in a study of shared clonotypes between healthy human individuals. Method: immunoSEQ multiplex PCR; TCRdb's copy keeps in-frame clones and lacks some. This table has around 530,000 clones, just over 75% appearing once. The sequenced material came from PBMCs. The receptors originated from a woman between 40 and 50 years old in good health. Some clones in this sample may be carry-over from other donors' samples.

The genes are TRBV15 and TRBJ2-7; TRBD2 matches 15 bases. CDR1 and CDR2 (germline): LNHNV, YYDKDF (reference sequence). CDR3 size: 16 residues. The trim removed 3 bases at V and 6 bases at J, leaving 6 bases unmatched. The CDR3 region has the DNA TGTGCCACCAGCAGGGGGACTAGCGGGAGGAGTGGCGAGCAGTACTTC. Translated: CATSRGTSGRSGEQYF.

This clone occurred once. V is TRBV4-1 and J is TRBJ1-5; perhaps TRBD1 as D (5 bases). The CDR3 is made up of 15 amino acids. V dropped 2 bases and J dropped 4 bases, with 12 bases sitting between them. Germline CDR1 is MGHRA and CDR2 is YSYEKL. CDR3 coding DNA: TGCGCCAGCAGCCAAACAGGCTATAATAATCAGCCCCAGCATTTT. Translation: CASSQTGYNNQPQHF.

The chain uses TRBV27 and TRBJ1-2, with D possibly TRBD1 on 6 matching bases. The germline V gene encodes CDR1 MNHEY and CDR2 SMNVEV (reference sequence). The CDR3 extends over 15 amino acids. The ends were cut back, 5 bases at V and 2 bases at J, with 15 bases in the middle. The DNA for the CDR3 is TGTGCCAGCAGTCTCAACAGGGATGCCAACTATGGCTACACCTTC. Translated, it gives CASSLNRDANYGYTF.

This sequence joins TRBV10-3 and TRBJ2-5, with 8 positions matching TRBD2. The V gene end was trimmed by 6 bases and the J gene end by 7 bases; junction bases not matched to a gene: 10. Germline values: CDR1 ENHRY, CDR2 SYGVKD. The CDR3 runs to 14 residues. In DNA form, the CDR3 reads TGTGCCATCAGGGGGGACCGACGGGAGGGGACCCAGTACTTC. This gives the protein CAIRGDRREGTQYF.

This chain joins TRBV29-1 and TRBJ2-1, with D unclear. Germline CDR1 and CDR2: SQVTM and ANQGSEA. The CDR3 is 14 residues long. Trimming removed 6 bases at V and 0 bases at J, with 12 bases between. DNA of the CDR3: TGCAGCGTCAGAGATTCAAGCTCCTACAATGAGCAGTTCTTC. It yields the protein CSVRDSSSYNEQFF.

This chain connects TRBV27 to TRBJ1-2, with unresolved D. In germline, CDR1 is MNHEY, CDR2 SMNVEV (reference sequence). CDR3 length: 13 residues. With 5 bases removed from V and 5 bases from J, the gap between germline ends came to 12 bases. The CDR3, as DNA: TGTGCCAGCAGTCCCCCGGCAGGATATGGCTACACCTTC. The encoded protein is CASSPPAGYGYTF.

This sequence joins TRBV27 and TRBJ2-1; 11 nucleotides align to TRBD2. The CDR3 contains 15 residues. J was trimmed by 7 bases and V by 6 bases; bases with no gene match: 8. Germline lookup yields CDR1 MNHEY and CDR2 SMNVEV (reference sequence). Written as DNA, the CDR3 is TGTGCCAGCAGCCCCGGGACTAGCGGAAGGAATGAGCAGTTCTTC. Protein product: CASSPGTSGRNEQFF.

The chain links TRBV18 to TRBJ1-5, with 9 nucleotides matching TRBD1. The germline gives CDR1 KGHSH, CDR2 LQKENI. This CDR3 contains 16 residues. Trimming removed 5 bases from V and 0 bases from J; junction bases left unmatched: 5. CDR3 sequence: CASSKTGGYSNQPQHF. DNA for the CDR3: TGTGCCAGCTCAAAGACAGGGGGGTATAGCAATCAGCCCCAGCATTTT.

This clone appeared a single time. CDR3 nucleotide sequence: TGTGCCAGCAGCTTAGTCTCGGGGCTCTACACAGATACGCAGTATTTT. It codes for CASSLVSGLYTDTQYF. The gene calls are TRBV11-2 and TRBJ2-3; either TRBD1 or TRBD2 may supply D (5 bases each). V was shortened by 1 base and J by 2 bases, with 13 bases between the two germline ends. CDR3 length: 16 residues. The germline gives CDR1 SGHAT, CDR2 FQNNGV.

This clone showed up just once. Written as DNA, the CDR3 is TGTGCCAGCCGTAAGGGACTAGCGGGAGGGTTCGAGCAGTACTTC. Translation: CASRKGLAGGFEQYF. The chain has TRBV27 and TRBJ2-7; 16 nucleotides match TRBD2. The CDR3 is 15 amino acids. With 8 bases clipped from V and 6 bases from J, the junction kept 7 bases outside the gene matches. In germline, CDR1 is MNHEY, CDR2 SMNVEV (reference sequence).

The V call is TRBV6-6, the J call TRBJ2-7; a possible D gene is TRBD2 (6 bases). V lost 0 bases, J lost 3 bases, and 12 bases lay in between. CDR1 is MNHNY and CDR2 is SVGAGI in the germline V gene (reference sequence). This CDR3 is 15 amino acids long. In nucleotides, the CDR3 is TGTGCCAGCAGTTACTCGCGGGACGGTATCTACGAGCAGTACTTC. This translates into CASSYSRDGIYEQYF.

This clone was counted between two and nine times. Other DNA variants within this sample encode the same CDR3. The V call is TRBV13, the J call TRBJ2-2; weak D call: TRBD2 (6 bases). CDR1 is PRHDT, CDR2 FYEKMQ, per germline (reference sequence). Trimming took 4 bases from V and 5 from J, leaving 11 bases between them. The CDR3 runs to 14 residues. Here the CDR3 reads CASSSYGGTGELFF. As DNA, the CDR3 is TGTGCCAGCAGCTCCTACGGGGGTACCGGGGAGCTGTTTTTT.

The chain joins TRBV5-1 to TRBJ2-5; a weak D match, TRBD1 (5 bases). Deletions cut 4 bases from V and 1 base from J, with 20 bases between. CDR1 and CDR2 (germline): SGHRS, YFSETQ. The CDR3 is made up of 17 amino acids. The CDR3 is CASSVELTGVGQETQYF. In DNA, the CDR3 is TGCGCCAGCAGCGTCGAATTAACAGGAGTTGGCCAAGAGACCCAGTACTTC.

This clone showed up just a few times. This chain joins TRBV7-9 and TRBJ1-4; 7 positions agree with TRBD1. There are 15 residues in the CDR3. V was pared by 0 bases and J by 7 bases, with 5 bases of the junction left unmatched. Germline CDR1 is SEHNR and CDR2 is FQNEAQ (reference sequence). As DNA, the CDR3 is TGTGCCAGCAGCTTAGCGCAGGGGGTGGGTGAAAAACTGTTTTTT. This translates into CASSLAQGVGEKLFF.

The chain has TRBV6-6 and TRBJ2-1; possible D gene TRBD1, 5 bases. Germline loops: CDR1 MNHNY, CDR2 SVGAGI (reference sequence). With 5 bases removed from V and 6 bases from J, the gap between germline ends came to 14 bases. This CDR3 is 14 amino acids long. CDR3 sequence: CASSLGFDSNEQFF. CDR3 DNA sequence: TGTGCCAGCAGTCTAGGGTTCGACAGCAATGAGCAGTTCTTC.

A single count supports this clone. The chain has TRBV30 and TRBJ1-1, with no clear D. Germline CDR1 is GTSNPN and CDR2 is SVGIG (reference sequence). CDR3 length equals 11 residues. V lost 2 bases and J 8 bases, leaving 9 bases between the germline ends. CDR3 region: CAWSPRREAFF. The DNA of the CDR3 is TGTGCCTGGAGTCCGCGACGGGAAGCTTTCTTT.

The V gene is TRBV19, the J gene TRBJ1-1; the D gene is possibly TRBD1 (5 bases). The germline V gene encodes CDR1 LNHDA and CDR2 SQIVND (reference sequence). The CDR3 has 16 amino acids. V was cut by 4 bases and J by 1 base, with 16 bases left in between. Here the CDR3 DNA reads TGTGCCAGTAGTAGCTTGTGGGGGGGGACGAACACTGAAGCTTTCTTT. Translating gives CASSSLWGGTNTEAFF.